This passage covers 2 T cell receptor beta chains from one sample sequenced in a study of prognosis after radiotherapy for stage I lung cancer. It was by two-round multiplex PCR that TCR beta CDR3 was amplified from genomic DNA. The first round of PCR was done with primers that matched each TRBV and TRBJ gene. TCRdb itself ran the multiplex PCR reads through MiXCR, one entry per CDR3 protein. The sample shows roughly 27,000 distinct CDR3 sequences, 40% to 55% of them seen only once. The specimen comprised PBMCs, sampled before or after stereotactic body radiation therapy (not recorded which). The receptors shown here come from a donor at least 50 years old with non-small cell lung cancer.

The chain recombines TRBV6-1 with TRBJ1-5, with D unresolved. Deletions cut 7 bases from V and 6 bases from J, with 16 bases between. Germline assignment: CDR1 MNHNS and CDR2 SASEGT. The CDR3 covers 14 residues. In DNA form, the CDR3 reads TGTGCCAGCACCCCTAACATGGGAGGTCAGCCCCAGCATTTT. Translated, it gives CASTPNMGGQPQHF.

The chain carries TRBV20-1 and TRBJ2-7; TRBD2 aligns across 7 bases. The length of the CDR3 is 13 residues. CDR1 and CDR2 (germline): DFQATT, SNEGSKA (reference sequence). V trimming: 4 bases; J trimming: 5 bases; junction bases outside the gene matches: 8. CDR3 coding DNA: TGCAGTGCTAATAAGCGGGACCAGGACGAGCAGTACTTC. This codes for CSANKRDQDEQYF.